Listed below are T cell receptor beta chains from one sample, sequenced in a study of cytomegalovirus exposure and HLA in healthy donors. The protocol was immunoSEQ multiplex PCR, while the TCRdb copy is restricted to in-frame clones and leaves out a portion. This sample carries a few hundred thousand clones, 86% of them seen once, and the ten largest clones take 1%. Sequenced input: PBMCs. The receptors were sampled from a woman between 18 and 29 years old in good health and CMV-seronegative. Each CDR3 is given with its conserved first and last residue. D genes are given only for firm matches. Rows may omit the clone size; those that give it use once, few, many or a size class.

cdr3_nt: TGCGCCAGCGCGGGGGCGACGGTTAAGGGGGAGCAGTACTTC
cdr3_aa: CASAGATVKGEQYF
clone_size: .
v_call: TRBV10-2
d_call: .
j_call: TRBJ2-7

cdr3_nt: TGTGCCTGGAGGGACTCCGGGACAGGGAGCTACGAGCAGTACTTC
cdr3_aa: CAWRDSGTGSYEQYF
clone_size: .
v_call: TRBV30
d_call: TRBD1
j_call: TRBJ2-7

cdr3_nt: TGTGCCAGCAGTGACGAAGGAGAGACTGAAGCTTTCTTT
cdr3_aa: CASSDEGETEAFF
clone_size: .
v_call: TRBV6-4
d_call: .
j_call: TRBJ1-1

cdr3_nt: TGTGCCAGCAAAGGACAGGGATATAGCAATCAGCCCCAGCATTTT
cdr3_aa: CASKGQGYSNQPQHF
clone_size: .
v_call: TRBV6-5
d_call: TRBD1
j_call: TRBJ1-5

cdr3_nt: TGTGCCAGCAGTACCTGGACGGGATACCAAGAGACCCAGTACTTC
cdr3_aa: CASSTWTGYQETQYF
clone_size: .
v_call: TRBV28
d_call: .
j_call: TRBJ2-5

cdr3_nt: TGTGCCAGCAGTCAGGGCTGGTACCAAGAGACCCAGTACTTC
cdr3_aa: CASSQGWYQETQYF
clone_size: once
v_call: TRBV27
d_call: .
j_call: TRBJ2-5

cdr3_nt: TGCAGCGTTGGAGCAATCTACAATGAGCAGTTCTTC
cdr3_aa: CSVGAIYNEQFF
clone_size: .
v_call: TRBV29-1
d_call: .
j_call: TRBJ2-1

cdr3_nt: TGTGCCAGCAGCTCCAGACTAGCGGGGAGACGAGATACGCAGTATTTT
cdr3_aa: CASSSRLAGRRDTQYF
clone_size: .
v_call: TRBV7-8
d_call: TRBD2
j_call: TRBJ2-3

cdr3_nt: TGTGCCAGCAGCTACCGGACAGGGGGAGGAAACACCATATATTTT
cdr3_aa: CASSYRTGGGNTIYF
clone_size: .
v_call: TRBV5-6
d_call: TRBD1
j_call: TRBJ1-3

cdr3_nt: TGTGCCAGCAGCGCCCGGGGTTCTGAAGCTTTCTTT
cdr3_aa: CASSARGSEAFF
clone_size: .
v_call: TRBV9
d_call: .
j_call: TRBJ1-1

cdr3_nt: TGTGCCATCCGGACAGGGGACGAGCAGTTCTTC
cdr3_aa: CAIRTGDEQFF
clone_size: .
v_call: TRBV6-1
d_call: TRBD1
j_call: TRBJ2-1

cdr3_nt: TGTGCCAGCAGCCAAGGTCAAGAACAGGGGCTTTCGGCTTTCTTT
cdr3_aa: CASSQGQEQGLSAFF
clone_size: .
v_call: TRBV4-2
d_call: TRBD1
j_call: TRBJ1-1

cdr3_nt: TGTGCCAGCAGCCCGGTCCTCGATACGCAGTATTTT
cdr3_aa: CASSPVLDTQYF
clone_size: .
v_call: TRBV7-2
d_call: .
j_call: TRBJ2-3

cdr3_nt: TGTGCCAGCAGCTTAGGTCGCGTTTATCGGGAACATGGCTACACCTTC
cdr3_aa: CASSLGRVYREHGYTF
clone_size: .
v_call: TRBV7-2
d_call: .
j_call: TRBJ1-2

cdr3_nt: TGTGCCAGCAAGCCGCTCGACACCCAAGAGACCCAGTACTTC
cdr3_aa: CASKPLDTQETQYF
clone_size: .
v_call: TRBV25-1
d_call: .
j_call: TRBJ2-5

cdr3_nt: TGTGCCAGCAGCTTACGAGCGGGAAATGAGCAGTTCTTC
cdr3_aa: CASSLRAGNEQFF
clone_size: .
v_call: TRBV7-2
d_call: TRBD2
j_call: TRBJ2-1

cdr3_nt: TGTGCCAGCAGCTTAGATTCCGGGATCCACTATGGCTACACCTTC
cdr3_aa: CASSLDSGIHYGYTF
clone_size: few
v_call: TRBV11-3
d_call: .
j_call: TRBJ1-2

cdr3_nt: TGCGCCAGCAGTGCGGGAGCCCCCTCTGGGGCCAACGTCCTGACTTTC
cdr3_aa: CASSAGAPSGANVLTF
clone_size: .
v_call: TRBV5-1
d_call: TRBD2
j_call: TRBJ2-6

cdr3_nt: TGCAGCGTTGGGAGGCGGAACACTGAAGCTTTCTTT
cdr3_aa: CSVGRRNTEAFF
clone_size: .
v_call: TRBV29-1
d_call: .
j_call: TRBJ1-1

cdr3_nt: TGCGCCAGCAGCTTATCACAGGGGAACGAGCAGTACTTC
cdr3_aa: CASSLSQGNEQYF
clone_size: once
v_call: TRBV5-1
d_call: TRBD1
j_call: TRBJ2-7

cdr3_nt: TGCGCCAGCAAAGGTAGCGGGAGCGGCCCCCAAGAGACCCAGTACTTC
cdr3_aa: CASKGSGSGPQETQYF
clone_size: once
v_call: TRBV5-1
d_call: TRBD2
j_call: TRBJ2-5

cdr3_nt: TGTGCCAGCAGCTGGACTGATACCTACGAGCAGTACTTC
cdr3_aa: CASSWTDTYEQYF
clone_size: .
v_call: TRBV5-6
d_call: .
j_call: TRBJ2-7

cdr3_nt: TGCAGCGTTGGGCCAGGACAGGCTTCTAACTATGGCTACACCTTC
cdr3_aa: CSVGPGQASNYGYTF
clone_size: .
v_call: TRBV29-1
d_call: TRBD1
j_call: TRBJ1-2

cdr3_nt: TGTGCCAGCAGCTTAGGGCTAGCGGGAGGGCCATTTCACGAGCAGTACTTC
cdr3_aa: CASSLGLAGGPFHEQYF
clone_size: .
v_call: TRBV11-2
d_call: TRBD2
j_call: TRBJ2-7

cdr3_nt: TGTGCCTGGAGTCTCTCCAGATGGGAGACCCAGTACTTC
cdr3_aa: CAWSLSRWETQYF
clone_size: .
v_call: TRBV30
d_call: .
j_call: TRBJ2-5

cdr3_nt: TGTGCCAGCAGTGAATCGAGCGTTAATCGGGCTTTCTTT
cdr3_aa: CASSESSVNRAFF
clone_size: .
v_call: TRBV25-1
d_call: .
j_call: TRBJ1-1

cdr3_nt: TGTGCCAGCAGTTACTCAGGTAGCGGGAGGGTAAATGAGCAGTTCTTC
cdr3_aa: CASSYSGSGRVNEQFF
clone_size: .
v_call: TRBV6-5
d_call: TRBD2
j_call: TRBJ2-1

cdr3_nt: TGTGCCAGCAGCCAAGCGGCTAGCGGGAGTAGCAGGCAGTACTTC
cdr3_aa: CASSQAASGSSRQYF
clone_size: .
v_call: TRBV14
d_call: TRBD2
j_call: TRBJ2-7

cdr3_nt: TGTGCCACCAGAACGGACAGCGCTAACTTTCACTATGGCTACACCTTC
cdr3_aa: CATRTDSANFHYGYTF
clone_size: .
v_call: TRBV15
d_call: .
j_call: TRBJ1-2

cdr3_nt: TGTGCCAGCAGCGGCAACAATCAGCCCCAGCATTTT
cdr3_aa: CASSGNNQPQHF
clone_size: .
v_call: TRBV11-2
d_call: .
j_call: TRBJ1-5

cdr3_nt: TGCGCCAGCAGCCCGAGACAGGGGTCGTACAATGAGCAGTTCTTC
cdr3_aa: CASSPRQGSYNEQFF
clone_size: .
v_call: TRBV5-1
d_call: TRBD1
j_call: TRBJ2-1

cdr3_nt: TGCGCCAGCAGCTTGGTTTATCGACAGAAGGAGAATTCACCCCTCCACTTT
cdr3_aa: CASSLVYRQKENSPLHF
clone_size: .
v_call: TRBV5-1
d_call: .
j_call: TRBJ1-6

cdr3_nt: TGTGCCAGCAGCCCCGGACAGAAGTATCAGCCCCAGCATTTT
cdr3_aa: CASSPGQKYQPQHF
clone_size: .
v_call: TRBV7-9
d_call: .
j_call: TRBJ1-5

cdr3_nt: TGCAGCGTTTCATTCGGGACAAAGAATGAGCAGTTCTTC
cdr3_aa: CSVSFGTKNEQFF
clone_size: .
v_call: TRBV29-1
d_call: .
j_call: TRBJ2-1

cdr3_nt: TGCGCCAGCAGCCAAGACTTGGGACAGGGGGGGTTGGCCCAGCATTTT
cdr3_aa: CASSQDLGQGGLAQHF
clone_size: .
v_call: TRBV4-1
d_call: TRBD1
j_call: TRBJ1-5

cdr3_nt: TGTGCCAGCAGCACTGGGACAGGGCTGTATGGCTACACCTTC
cdr3_aa: CASSTGTGLYGYTF
clone_size: .
v_call: TRBV9
d_call: TRBD1
j_call: TRBJ1-2

cdr3_nt: TGTGCCAGCTCCGATTCAGGGGGCTATGGCTACACCTTC
cdr3_aa: CASSDSGGYGYTF
clone_size: .
v_call: TRBV7-3
d_call: TRBD1
j_call: TRBJ1-2

cdr3_nt: TGTGCCAGCAGTGGAAACAGGGGACCTAACACCGGGGAGCTGTTTTTT
cdr3_aa: CASSGNRGPNTGELFF
clone_size: once
v_call: TRBV25-1
d_call: TRBD1
j_call: TRBJ2-2